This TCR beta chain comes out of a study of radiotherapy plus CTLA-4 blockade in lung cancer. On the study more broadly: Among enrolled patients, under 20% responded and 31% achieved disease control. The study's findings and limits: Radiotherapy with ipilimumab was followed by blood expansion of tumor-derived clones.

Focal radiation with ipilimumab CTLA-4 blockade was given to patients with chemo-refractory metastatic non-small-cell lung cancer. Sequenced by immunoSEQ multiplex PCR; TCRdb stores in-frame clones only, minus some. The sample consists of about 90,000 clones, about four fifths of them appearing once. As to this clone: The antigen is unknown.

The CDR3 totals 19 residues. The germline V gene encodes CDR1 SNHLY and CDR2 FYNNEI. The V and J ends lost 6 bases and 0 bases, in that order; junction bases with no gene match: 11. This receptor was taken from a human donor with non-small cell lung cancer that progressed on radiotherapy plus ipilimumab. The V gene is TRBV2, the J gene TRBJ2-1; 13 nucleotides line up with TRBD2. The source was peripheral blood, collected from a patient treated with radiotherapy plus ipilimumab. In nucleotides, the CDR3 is TGTGCCAGCAGGACGACTAGCGGGGGGTCAACTCGCTCCTACAATGAGCAGTTCTTC. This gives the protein CASRTTSGGSTRSYNEQFF.